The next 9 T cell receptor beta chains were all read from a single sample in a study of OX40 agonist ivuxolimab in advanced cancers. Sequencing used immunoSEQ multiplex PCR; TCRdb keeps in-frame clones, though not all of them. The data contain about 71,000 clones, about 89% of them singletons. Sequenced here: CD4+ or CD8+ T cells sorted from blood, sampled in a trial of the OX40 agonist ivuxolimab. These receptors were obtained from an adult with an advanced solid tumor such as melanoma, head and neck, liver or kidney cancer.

CDR3 residues: CAISVLAGEIDEQYF. CDR3 DNA: TGTGCCATCAGTGTTCTTGCAGGGGAGATCGACGAGCAGTACTTC. V usage is TRBV10-3 and J usage is TRBJ2-7; a weak D match, TRBD1 (6 bases). The V and J ends lost 4 bases and 5 bases respectively, with 18 bases between them. The V gene's germline CDR1 is ENHRY and CDR2 SYGVKD. There are 15 residues in the CDR3.

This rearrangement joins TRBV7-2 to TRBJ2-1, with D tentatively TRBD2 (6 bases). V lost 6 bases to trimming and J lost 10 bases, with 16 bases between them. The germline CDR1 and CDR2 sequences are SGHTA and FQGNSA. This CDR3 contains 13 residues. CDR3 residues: CASSPTSWEEQFF. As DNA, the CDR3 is TGTGCCAGCAGTCCGACTAGTTGGGAAGAGCAGTTCTTC. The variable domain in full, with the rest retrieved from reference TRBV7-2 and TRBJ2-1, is GAGVSQSPSNKVTEKGKDVELRCDPISGHTALYWYRQSLGQGLEFLIYFQGNSAPDKSGLPSDRFSAERTGGSVSTLTIQRTQQEDSAVYLCASSPTSWEEQFFGPGTRLTVL.

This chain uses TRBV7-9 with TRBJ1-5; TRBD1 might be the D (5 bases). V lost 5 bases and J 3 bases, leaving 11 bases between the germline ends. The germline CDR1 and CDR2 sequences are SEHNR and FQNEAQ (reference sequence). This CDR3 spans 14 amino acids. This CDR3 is CASSESGSNQPQHF. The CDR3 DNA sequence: TGTGCCAGCAGCGAGTCAGGGTCCAATCAGCCCCAGCATTTT.

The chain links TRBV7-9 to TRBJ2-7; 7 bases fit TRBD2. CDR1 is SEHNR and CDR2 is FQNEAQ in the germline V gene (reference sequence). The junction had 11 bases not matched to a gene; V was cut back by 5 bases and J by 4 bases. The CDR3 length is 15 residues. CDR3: CASSDPRGLKYEQYF. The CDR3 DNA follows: TGTGCCAGCAGCGACCCCCGGGGACTAAAATACGAGCAGTACTTC.

In DNA, the CDR3 is TGTGCCAGCAGGACCCAGGGGGAGGGCAATCAGCCCCAGCATTTT. Translated, it gives CASRTQGEGNQPQHF. The V gene is TRBV28, the J gene TRBJ1-5; 7 bases agree with TRBD1. The CDR3 has 15 amino acids. V was pared by 6 bases and J by 2 bases, with 7 bases of the junction left unmatched. The V gene's germline CDR1 is MDHEN and CDR2 SYDVKM.

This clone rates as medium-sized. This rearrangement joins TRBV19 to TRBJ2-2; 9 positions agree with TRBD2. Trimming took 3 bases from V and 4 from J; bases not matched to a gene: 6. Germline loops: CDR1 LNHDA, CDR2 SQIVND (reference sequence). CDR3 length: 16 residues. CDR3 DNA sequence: TGTGCCAGTAGTATTTTAGCGGGAGTAGGCACCGGGGAGCTGTTTTTT. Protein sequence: CASSILAGVGTGELFF.

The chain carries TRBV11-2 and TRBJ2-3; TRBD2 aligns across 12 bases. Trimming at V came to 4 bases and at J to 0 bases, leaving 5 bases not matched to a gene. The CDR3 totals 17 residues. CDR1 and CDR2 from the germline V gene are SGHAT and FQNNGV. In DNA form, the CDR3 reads TGTGCCAGCAGCTCGCCCCTAGCGGGAGGGAGCACAGATACGCAGTATTTT. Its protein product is CASSSPLAGGSTDTQYF.

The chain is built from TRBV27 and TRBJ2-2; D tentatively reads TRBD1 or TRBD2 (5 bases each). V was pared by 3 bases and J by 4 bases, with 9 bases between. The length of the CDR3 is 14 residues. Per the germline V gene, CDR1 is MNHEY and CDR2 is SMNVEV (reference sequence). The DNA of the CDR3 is TGTGCCAGCAGTTTGGGGGTGAGCACCGGGGAGCTGTTTTTT. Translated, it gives CASSLGVSTGELFF.

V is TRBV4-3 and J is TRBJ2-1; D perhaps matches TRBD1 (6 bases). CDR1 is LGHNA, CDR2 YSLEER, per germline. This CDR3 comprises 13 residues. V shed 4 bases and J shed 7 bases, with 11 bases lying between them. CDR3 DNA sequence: TGCGCCAGCAGCCTGGACAGAGGAAATGAGCAGTTCTTC. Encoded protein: CASSLDRGNEQFF.